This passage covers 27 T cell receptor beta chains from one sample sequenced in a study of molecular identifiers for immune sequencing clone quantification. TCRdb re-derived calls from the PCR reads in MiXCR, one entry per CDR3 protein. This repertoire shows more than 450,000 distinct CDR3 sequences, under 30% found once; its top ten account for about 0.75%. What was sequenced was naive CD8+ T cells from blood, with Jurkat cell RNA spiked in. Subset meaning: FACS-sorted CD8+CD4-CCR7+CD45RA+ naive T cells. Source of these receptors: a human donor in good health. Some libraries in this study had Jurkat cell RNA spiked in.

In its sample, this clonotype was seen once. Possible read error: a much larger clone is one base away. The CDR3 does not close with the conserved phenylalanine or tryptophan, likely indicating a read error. The CDR3 DNA sequence: TGTGCCAGCAGTTTAACCAGGGCTGGCACTGAAGCTTTCGTT. Protein: CASSLTRAGTEAFV. The rearrangement links TRBV12-3 or TRBV12-4 to TRBJ1-1; a possible D gene is TRBD1 (5 bases). The CDR3 is 14 amino acids. The germline V and J ends were trimmed by 2 bases and 4 bases, with 11 bases remaining between them.

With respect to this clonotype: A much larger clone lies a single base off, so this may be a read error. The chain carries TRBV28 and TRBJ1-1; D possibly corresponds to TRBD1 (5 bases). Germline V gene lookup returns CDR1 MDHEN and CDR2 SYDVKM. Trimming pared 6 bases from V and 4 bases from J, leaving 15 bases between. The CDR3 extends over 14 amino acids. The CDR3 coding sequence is TGTGCCAGCAGAAGCAGGGCGGAAGGCACTGAAGCTTTCTTT. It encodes CASRSRAEGTEAFF.

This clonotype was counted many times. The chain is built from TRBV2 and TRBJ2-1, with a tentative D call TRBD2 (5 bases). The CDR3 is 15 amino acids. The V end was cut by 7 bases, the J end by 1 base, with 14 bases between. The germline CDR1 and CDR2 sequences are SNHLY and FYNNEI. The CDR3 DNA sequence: TGTGCCAGCATTCTAGGGAGCCGGTCCTACAATGAGCAGTTCTTC. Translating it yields CASILGSRSYNEQFF.

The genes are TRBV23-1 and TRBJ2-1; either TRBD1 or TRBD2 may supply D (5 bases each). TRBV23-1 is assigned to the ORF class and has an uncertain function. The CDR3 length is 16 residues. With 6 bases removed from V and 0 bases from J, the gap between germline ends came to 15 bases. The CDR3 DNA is TGCGCCAGCAGACCGGGACCTACAATCTCCTACAATGAGCAGTTCTTC. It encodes CASRPGPTISYNEQFF.

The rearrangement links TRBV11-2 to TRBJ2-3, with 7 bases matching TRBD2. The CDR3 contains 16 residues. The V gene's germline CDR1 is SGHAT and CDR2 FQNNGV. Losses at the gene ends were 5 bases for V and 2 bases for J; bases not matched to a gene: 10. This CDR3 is CASSHPPLAITDTQYF. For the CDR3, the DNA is TGTGCCAGCAGCCATCCCCCACTAGCGATCACAGATACGCAGTATTTT.

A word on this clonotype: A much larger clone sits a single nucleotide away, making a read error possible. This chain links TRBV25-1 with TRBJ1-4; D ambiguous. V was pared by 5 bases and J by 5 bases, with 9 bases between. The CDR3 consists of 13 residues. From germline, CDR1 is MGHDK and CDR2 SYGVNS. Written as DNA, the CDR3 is TGTGCCAGCAGTTGGCCGGGGAATGAAAAACTGTTTTTT. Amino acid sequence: CASSWPGNEKLFF.

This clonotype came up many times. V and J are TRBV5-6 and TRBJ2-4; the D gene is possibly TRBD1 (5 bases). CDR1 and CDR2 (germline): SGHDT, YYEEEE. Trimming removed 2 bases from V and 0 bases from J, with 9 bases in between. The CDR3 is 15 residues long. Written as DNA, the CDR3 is TGTGCCAGCAGCTTTTCCAGGGTAGCCAAAAACATTCAGTACTTC. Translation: CASSFSRVAKNIQYF.

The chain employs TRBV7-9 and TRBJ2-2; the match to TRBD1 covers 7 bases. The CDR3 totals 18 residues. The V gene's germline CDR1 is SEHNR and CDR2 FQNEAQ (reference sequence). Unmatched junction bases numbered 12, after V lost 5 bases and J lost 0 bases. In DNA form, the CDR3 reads TGTGCCAGCAGCCCGCCCCAGACAGGGTTCGCGAACACCGGGGAGCTGTTTTTT. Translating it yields CASSPPQTGFANTGELFF.

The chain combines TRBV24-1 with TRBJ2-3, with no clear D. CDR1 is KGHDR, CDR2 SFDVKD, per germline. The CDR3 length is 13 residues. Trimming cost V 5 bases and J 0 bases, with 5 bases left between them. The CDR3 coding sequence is TGTGCCACCAGTGTGGGCAGCACAGATACGCAGTATTTT. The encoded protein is CATSVGSTDTQYF.

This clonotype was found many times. CDR3 residues: CASSLNGNEQFF. The CDR3 coding sequence is TGTGCCAGCAGTTTAAATGGCAATGAGCAGTTCTTC. The chain recombines TRBV27 with TRBJ2-1; D ambiguous. The CDR3 runs to 12 residues. Trimming shortened V by 2 bases and J by 6 bases, and 5 bases separated the two germline ends. The germline V gene has CDR1 MNHEY and CDR2 SMNVEV (reference sequence).

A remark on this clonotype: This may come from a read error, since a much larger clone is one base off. The CDR3 nucleotides read TGTGCCAGCAGCCACACAGAGGGCGGGGGCCAGCCCCAGCATTTT. Amino acids: CASSHTEGGGQPQHF. The rearrangement uses TRBV3-1 and TRBJ1-5; possibly TRBD1 for D (6 bases). CDR1 is LGHDT and CDR2 is YNNKEL in the germline V gene (reference sequence). V was pared by 3 bases and J by 7 bases, with 16 bases between. This CDR3 is 15 amino acids long.

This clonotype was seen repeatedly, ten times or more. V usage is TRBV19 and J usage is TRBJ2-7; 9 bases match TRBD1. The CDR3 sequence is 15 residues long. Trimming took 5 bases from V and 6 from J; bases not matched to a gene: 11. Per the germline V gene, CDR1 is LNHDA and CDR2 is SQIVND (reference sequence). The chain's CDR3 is CASSRPGQGFSEQYF. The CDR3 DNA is TGTGCCAGTAGTCGACCGGGACAGGGTTTTTCCGAGCAGTACTTC.

The CDR3 is CASTLIAGASEQFF. The CDR3 DNA reads TGTGCCAGTACTCTAATAGCGGGAGCCAGTGAGCAGTTCTTC. This rearrangement joins TRBV19 to TRBJ2-1, with TRBD2 matching over 9 bases. The CDR3 runs 14 residues. The V segment lost 7 bases and the J segment 9 bases; nucleotides outside the gene matches: 10. Germline values: CDR1 LNHDA, CDR2 SQIVND (reference sequence).

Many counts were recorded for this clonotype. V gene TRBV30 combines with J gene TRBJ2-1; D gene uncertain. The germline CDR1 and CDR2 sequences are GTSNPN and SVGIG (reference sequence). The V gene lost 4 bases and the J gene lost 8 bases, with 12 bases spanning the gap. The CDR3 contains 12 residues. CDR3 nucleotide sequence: TGTGCCTGGACAGCTGTTCGGGATGAGCAGTTCTTC. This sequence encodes CAWTAVRDEQFF.

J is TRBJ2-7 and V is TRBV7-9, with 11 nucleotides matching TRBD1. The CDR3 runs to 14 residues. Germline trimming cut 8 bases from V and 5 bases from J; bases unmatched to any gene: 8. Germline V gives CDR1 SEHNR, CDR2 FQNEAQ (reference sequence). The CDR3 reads CASLRTGGNHEQYF. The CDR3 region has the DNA TGTGCCAGCTTACGGACAGGGGGCAACCACGAGCAGTACTTC.

This CDR3 is CSGRQGYEQYF. The CDR3 DNA reads TGCAGCGGAAGACAGGGCTACGAGCAGTACTTC. The chain carries TRBV29-1 and TRBJ2-7; 7 nucleotides agree with TRBD1. The length of the CDR3 is 11 residues. Unmatched junction bases numbered 3, after V lost 7 bases and J lost 3 bases. Germline values: CDR1 SQVTM, CDR2 ANQGSEA.

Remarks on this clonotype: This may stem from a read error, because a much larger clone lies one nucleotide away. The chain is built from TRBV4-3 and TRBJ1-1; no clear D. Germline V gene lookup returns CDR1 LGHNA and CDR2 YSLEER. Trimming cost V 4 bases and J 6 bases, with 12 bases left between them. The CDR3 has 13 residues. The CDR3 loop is CASSLDRRSEAFF. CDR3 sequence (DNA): TGCGCCAGCAGCCTAGATCGCCGATCTGAAGCTTTCTTT.

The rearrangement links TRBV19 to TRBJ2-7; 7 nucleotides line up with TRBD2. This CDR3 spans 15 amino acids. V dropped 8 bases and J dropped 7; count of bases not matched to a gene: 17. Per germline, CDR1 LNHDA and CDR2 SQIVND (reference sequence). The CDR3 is CASGTPGLSPDEQYF. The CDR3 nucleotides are TGTGCCAGTGGTACACCGGGACTATCTCCAGATGAGCAGTACTTC.

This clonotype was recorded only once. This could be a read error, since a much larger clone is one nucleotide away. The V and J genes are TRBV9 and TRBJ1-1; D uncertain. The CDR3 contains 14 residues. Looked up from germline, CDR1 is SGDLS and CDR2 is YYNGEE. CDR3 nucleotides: TGTGCCTGCAGCGTGGGCCAGCGGGACACTGAAGCTTTCTTT. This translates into CACSVGQRDTEAFF.

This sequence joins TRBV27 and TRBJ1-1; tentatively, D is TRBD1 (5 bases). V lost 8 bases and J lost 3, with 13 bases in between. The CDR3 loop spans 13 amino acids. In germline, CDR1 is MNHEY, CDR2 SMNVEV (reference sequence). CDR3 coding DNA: TGTGCCAGCGGGGCCTACCCGGACACTGAAGCTTTCTTT. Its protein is CASGAYPDTEAFF.

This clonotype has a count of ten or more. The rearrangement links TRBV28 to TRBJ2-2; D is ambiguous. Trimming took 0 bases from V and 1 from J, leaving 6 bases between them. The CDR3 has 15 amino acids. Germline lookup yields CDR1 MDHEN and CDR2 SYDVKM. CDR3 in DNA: TGTGCCAGCAGTTTATGGGGCATGAACACCGGGGAGCTGTTTTTT. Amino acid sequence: CASSLWGMNTGELFF. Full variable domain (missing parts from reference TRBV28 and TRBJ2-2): DVKVTQSSRYLVKRTGEKVFLECVQDMDHENMFWYRQDPGLGLRLIYFSYDVKMKEKGDIPEGYSVSREKKERFSLILESASTNQTSMYLCASSLWGMNTGELFFGEGSRLTVL.

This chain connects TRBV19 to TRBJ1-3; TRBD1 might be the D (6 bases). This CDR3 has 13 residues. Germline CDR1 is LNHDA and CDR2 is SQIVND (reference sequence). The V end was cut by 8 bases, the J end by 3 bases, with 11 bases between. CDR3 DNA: TGTGCCAGTGAACAGGGAGGTGGAAACACCATATATTTT. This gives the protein CASEQGGGNTIYF.

The CDR3 nucleotides are TGTGCCAGCAGTTTGCACACCTCCTACAATGAGCAGTTCTTC. Protein: CASSLHTSYNEQFF. The chain carries TRBV28 and TRBJ2-1; D gene uncertain. Trimming removed 3 bases from V and 0 bases from J, with 6 bases in between. Germline V gives CDR1 MDHEN, CDR2 SYDVKM. The CDR3 loop spans 14 amino acids.

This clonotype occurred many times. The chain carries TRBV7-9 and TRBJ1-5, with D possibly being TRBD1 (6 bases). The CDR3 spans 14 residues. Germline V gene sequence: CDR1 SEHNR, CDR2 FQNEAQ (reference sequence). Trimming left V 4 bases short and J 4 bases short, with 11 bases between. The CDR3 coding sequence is TGTGCCAGCAGCTCAACAACAGGGAATCAGCCCCAGCATTTT. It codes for CASSSTTGNQPQHF.

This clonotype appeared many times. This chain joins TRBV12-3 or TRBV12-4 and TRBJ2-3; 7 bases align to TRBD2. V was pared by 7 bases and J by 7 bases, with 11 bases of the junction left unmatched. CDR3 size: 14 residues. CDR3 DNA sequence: TGTGCCAGCACCCCCCCGGCGGGAGTTTATACGCAGTATTTT. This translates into CASTPPAGVYTQYF.

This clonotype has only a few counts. CDR3 DNA sequence: TGTGCCAGTAGTAGATCCACAGGGGGTAACACTGAAGCTTTCTTT. This translates into CASSRSTGGNTEAFF. J is TRBJ1-1 and V is TRBV19; 8 bases line up with TRBD1. This CDR3 contains 15 residues. Trimming at V came to 4 bases and at J to 2 bases, leaving 6 bases not matched to a gene. Germline assignment: CDR1 LNHDA and CDR2 SQIVND (reference sequence).

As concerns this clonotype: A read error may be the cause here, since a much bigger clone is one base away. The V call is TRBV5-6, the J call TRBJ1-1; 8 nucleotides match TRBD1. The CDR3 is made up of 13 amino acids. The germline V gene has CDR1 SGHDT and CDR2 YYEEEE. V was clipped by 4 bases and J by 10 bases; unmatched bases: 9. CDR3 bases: TGTGCCAGCAGCACTAGGACAGGGCGTGGAGCTTTCTTT. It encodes CASSTRTGRGAFF.